These T cell receptor beta chains were read from a single sample in a study of blood T cell repertoires in COVID-19. Sequencing used immunoSEQ multiplex PCR; TCRdb keeps in-frame clones, though not all of them. The sample includes some 130,000 clones, roughly 69% seen only once; the top ten take approximately 1.9%. Material: peripheral blood. The receptors here all came from a woman between 65 and 79 years old with acute or convalescent COVID-19. CDR3s include the opening cysteine and the closing phenylalanine or tryptophan. Fields, in order: CDR3 length, J gene, V gene, clone size, D gene, CDR3 DNA, CDR3 protein. D genes are given only for firm matches. Clone size appears in some rows only: once, few, many, or a class for an expanded clone.

>16|TRBJ2-7|TRBV11-2|-|TRBD2
TGTGCCAGCAGCTTAGAAGGGACTAGCGGAACCTACGAGCAGTACTTC
CASSLEGTSGTYEQYF
>12|TRBJ2-7|TRBV7-9|few|-
TGTGCCAGCAGCTCCTCGTCCTACGAGCAGTACTTC
CASSSSSYEQYF
>14|TRBJ2-7|TRBV29-1|-|-
TGCAGCGTTGAATTGGGGGCGAGAACGGGCGAGCAGTACTTC
CSVELGARTGEQYF
>14|TRBJ2-1|TRBV9|-|TRBD1
TGTGCCAGCAGCGGAATATACAGGGGTAATGAGCAGTTCTTC
CASSGIYRGNEQFF
>14|TRBJ1-2|TRBV28|-|-
TGTGCCAGCAGCCCACCTTTGGACAGCAGAGGCTACACCTTC
CASSPPLDSRGYTF
>15|TRBJ2-2|TRBV27|-|TRBD2
TGTGCCAGCAGTCCCTTAGCGGGAGCCGGCGGGGAGCTGTTTTTT
CASSPLAGAGGELFF
>17|TRBJ2-2|TRBV28|-|TRBD1
TGTGCCAGCAGTTTATGGCTGGGACAGGGTACCACCGGGGAGCTGTTTTTT
CASSLWLGQGTTGELFF
>13|TRBJ2-3|TRBV5-1|-|-
TGCGCCAGCAGAACCGGGGGCACAGATACGCAGTATTTT
CASRTGGTDTQYF
>11|TRBJ1-6|TRBV6-5|-|-
TGTGCCAGCCAGGCAAATTCACCCCTCCACTTT
CASQANSPLHF
>14|TRBJ1-5|TRBV15|-|TRBD1
TGTGCCACCAGCGCAAGGACAGGGATTAAGCCCCAGCATTTT
CATSARTGIKPQHF
>15|TRBJ2-1|TRBV6-5|-|-
TGTGCCAGCAGAGGAGCGCTGAGCTCCTACAATGAGCAGTTCTTC
CASRGALSSYNEQFF
>13|TRBJ2-7|TRBV5-8|-|-
TGTGCCAGCAGCTTGGCTCAGTCCTACGAGCAGTACTTC
CASSLAQSYEQYF
>14|TRBJ1-4|TRBV6-1|-|-
TGTGCCAGCAGTGAAGGTCAGGCAGGGGAAAAACTGTTTTTT
CASSEGQAGEKLFF
>15|TRBJ2-1|TRBV6-5|once|TRBD2
TGTGCCAGCAGACTAGGGGCTAGCGGTGGGAATGAGCAGTTCTTC
CASRLGASGGNEQFF
>12|TRBJ2-5|TRBV9|-|-
TGTGCCAGCAGCGGCGACAGGACGACCCAGTACTTC
CASSGDRTTQYF
>14|TRBJ2-1|TRBV5-4|-|TRBD2
TGTGCCAGCAGCTCCGGGACTAGCTCGAATGAGCAGTTCTTC
CASSSGTSSNEQFF
>15|TRBJ2-2|TRBV4-3|few|-
TGCGCCAGCAGCCAATGGACAGCGAACACCGGGGAGCTGTTTTTT
CASSQWTANTGELFF
>14|TRBJ2-2|TRBV4-1|many|-
TGCGCCAGCAGCCAAGTAGGAGCGGTCGGGGAGCTGTTTTTT
CASSQVGAVGELFF
>14|TRBJ2-3|TRBV4-1|once|-
TGCGCCAGCAGCCGGAGGGGCCGCACAGATACGCAGTATTTT
CASSRRGRTDTQYF
>14|TRBJ1-4|TRBV2|many|TRBD1
TGTGCCAGCAGTGAGTGGACAGGGGATGAAAAACTGTTTTTT
CASSEWTGDEKLFF
>13|TRBJ2-7|TRBV6-2/TRBV6-3|-|-
TGTGCCAGCAGTTCCAACACGCTCCCTAGCCAGTACTTC
CASSSNTLPSQYF
>14|TRBJ2-7|TRBV7-2|-|-
TGTGCCAGCAGCAGGTCCGGGGATTCTTACGAGCAGTACTTC
CASSRSGDSYEQYF
>16|TRBJ1-3|TRBV28|-|-
TGTGCCAGCAGTTTATATGGGGGGTTCTCTGGAAACACCATATATTTT
CASSLYGGFSGNTIYF
>16|TRBJ1-4|TRBV7-9|few|-
TGTGCCAGCAGCTGGGGGGGTCTCACCCTGGGGGAAAAACTGTTTTTT
CASSWGGLTLGEKLFF
>17|TRBJ2-7|TRBV11-2|once|TRBD1
TGTGCCAGCAGGGGGTCGACAGGGGCGCCATACTCCTACGAGCAGTACTTC
CASRGSTGAPYSYEQYF
>13|TRBJ2-7|TRBV7-8|-|-
TGTGCCAGCAGCTGGAAGACTGAGTCGGAGCAGTACTTC
CASSWKTESEQYF
>14|TRBJ2-5|TRBV3-1/TRBV3-2|-|-
TGTGCCAGCAGCCTAACGACAGCTCAAGAGACCCAGTACTTC
CASSLTTAQETQYF
>12|TRBJ1-5|TRBV30|few|-
TGTGCCTGGGGACAGATCAATCAGCCCCAGCATTTT
CAWGQINQPQHF
>16|TRBJ1-4|TRBV5-4|-|-
TGTGCCAGCAGCAGAGAATTGGGGGCGGTTAATGAAAAACTGTTTTTT
CASSRELGAVNEKLFF
>17|TRBJ2-1|TRBV6-2/TRBV6-3|-|TRBD2
TGTGCCAGCAGTTACTCCCCTAGCGGGGGGATATACAATGAGCAGTTCTTC
CASSYSPSGGIYNEQFF
>14|TRBJ2-2|TRBV10-3|-|-
TGTGCCATCAGTGATACGAGGGTCGCCGGGGAGCTGTTTTTT
CAISDTRVAGELFF